What follows are 3 T cell receptor beta chains derived from one specimen sequenced in a study of chemoradiotherapy in HPV16-positive cancers. The assay was immunoSEQ multiplex PCR, and TCRdb's table has in-frame clones only and misses some. This table holds about 970 clones, 70% to 90% found once. The sequences come from tumor tissue, collected from a patient who underwent chemoradiotherapy. The origin of the receptors is a human donor with HPV-associated anogenital cancer.

The rearrangement joins TRBV7-6 to TRBJ1-1; no definite D call. There are 14 residues in the CDR3. Germline V lookup: CDR1 SGHVS, CDR2 FNYEAQ. Trimming pared 1 base from V and 6 bases from J, leaving 12 bases between. This chain's CDR3 is CASSLVPDRAEAFF. The DNA for the CDR3 is TGTGCCAGCAGCTTAGTTCCAGACCGCGCTGAAGCTTTCTTT.

The V gene is TRBV6-5, the J gene TRBJ1-1; possible D gene TRBD1, 5 bases. The V gene's germline CDR1 is MNHEY and CDR2 SVGAGI. Trimming took 0 bases from V and 1 from J, leaving 9 bases between them. The CDR3 contains 15 residues. The CDR3 DNA follows: TGTGCCAGCAGTTACTCGGAGGGGAGGAACACTGAAGCTTTCTTT. Amino acid sequence: CASSYSEGRNTEAFF.

The gene calls are TRBV7-6 and TRBJ2-7; 8 nucleotides match TRBD2. Per the germline V gene, CDR1 is SGHVS and CDR2 is FNYEAQ. The CDR3 spans 14 residues. J gave up 1 base and V 3 bases, and 2 bases lay outside the gene matches. The CDR3 coding sequence is TGTGCCAGCAGCTTTAGCGGGAATTCCTACGAGCAGTACTTC. This encodes CASSFSGNSYEQYF. The entire variable domain, with the rest obtained from reference TRBV7-6 and TRBJ2-7, is as follows: GAGVSQSPRYKVTKRGQDVALRCDPISGHVSLYWYRQALGQGPEFLTYFNYEAQQDKSGLPNDRFSAERPEGSISTLTIQRTEQRDSAMYRCASSFSGNSYEQYFGPGTRLTVT.